The T cell receptor (beta chain) under discussion was sequenced for a study of cytomegalovirus exposure and HLA in healthy donors. Study results and limitations: Researchers reported from a later analysis that most CMV-associated TCR beta chains appeared HLA-restricted.

The PCR ran on 60 Vbeta and 13 Jbeta primers. Libraries were prepared by immunoSEQ multiplex PCR; TCRdb keeps only in-frame clonotypes and omits some of them. Of approximately 110,000 clones in the sample, approximately 69% are singletons; the top ten hold roughly 3%. The CDR3 has 15 amino acids. V lost 0 bases, J lost 12 bases, and 12 bases stayed unmatched. Germline assignment: CDR1 SGDLS and CDR2 YYNGEE. With respect to this clone: Its antigen is currently unknown.

This clonotype originated in a young man in good health and CMV-seronegative. What was sequenced was PBMCs. The chain combines TRBV9 with TRBJ2-1, with TRBD2 matching 7 bases. The CDR3 loop reads CASSVVGTNSQAQFF. CDR3 DNA: TGTGCCAGCAGCGTAGTTGGGACTAATTCTCAGGCGCAGTTCTTC.